The TCR beta chain described here comes from a study of T-cell memory formation after mild COVID-19. Using its own MiXCR run on the 5' RACE reads, TCRdb lists one record per CDR3 protein. The repertoire holds roughly 600,000 distinct CDR3 sequences, with 15% to 20% as singletons. A word on this clonotype: Its antigen is not known.

Regarding the study as a whole: From day 15 to 85, contracting clones were balanced between CD4 and CD8, whereas later expanders leaned toward CD4+.

CDR3 length: 13 amino acids. The junction had 1 base not matched to a gene; V was cut back by 5 bases and J by 8 bases. The sequenced material came from PBMCs or a T cell subset sorted from them (not recorded which). The chain is built from TRBV12-3 or TRBV12-4 and TRBJ1-6; 9 bases line up with TRBD1. This TCR was recovered from an adult woman who had mild COVID-19 (a few samples of this study predate the infection). Cell type and time point are not known. The CDR3 coding sequence is TGTGCCAGCAGTGACAGGGGGGATTCACCCCTCCACTTT. The encoded protein is CASSDRGDSPLHF.